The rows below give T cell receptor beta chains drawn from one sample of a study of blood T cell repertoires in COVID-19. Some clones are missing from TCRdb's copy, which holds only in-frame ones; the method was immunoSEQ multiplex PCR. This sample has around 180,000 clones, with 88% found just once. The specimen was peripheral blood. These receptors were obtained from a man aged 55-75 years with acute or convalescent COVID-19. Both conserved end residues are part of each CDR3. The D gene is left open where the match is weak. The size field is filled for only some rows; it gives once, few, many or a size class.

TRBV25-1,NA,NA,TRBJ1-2,CASSEWGWAFYGYTF,TGTGCCAGCAGTGAATGGGGCTGGGCCTTCTATGGCTACACCTTC
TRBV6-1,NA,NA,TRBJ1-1,CASSEVRDTEAFF,TGTGCCAGCAGTGAAGTTCGGGACACTGAAGCTTTCTTT
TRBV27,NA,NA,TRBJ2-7,CASSLSPMNLYEQYF,TGTGCCAGCAGTTTATCTCCGATGAACTTGTACGAGCAGTACTTC
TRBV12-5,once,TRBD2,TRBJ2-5,CASGLVRFSGQETQYF,TGTGCTAGTGGTTTGGTACGATTTAGCGGGCAAGAGACCCAGTACTTC
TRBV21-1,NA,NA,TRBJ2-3,CASSDPDRVSTDTQYF,TGTGCCAGCAGCGACCCGGACAGGGTAAGCACAGATACGCAGTATTTT
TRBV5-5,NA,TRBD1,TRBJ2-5,CASSLEGGRETQYF,TGTGCCAGCAGCTTGGAAGGGGGCCGGGAGACCCAGTACTTC
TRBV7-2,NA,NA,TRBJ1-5,CASSLAGGYQPQHF,TGTGCCAGCAGCTTAGCGGGAGGGTATCAGCCCCAGCATTTT
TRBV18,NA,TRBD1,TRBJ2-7,CASSPGTVSYEQYF,TGTGCCAGCTCACCCGGGACAGTTTCCTACGAGCAGTACTTC
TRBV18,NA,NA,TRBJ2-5,CASSLQGRGQETQYF,TGTGCCAGCTCACTACAGGGAAGGGGTCAAGAGACCCAGTACTTC
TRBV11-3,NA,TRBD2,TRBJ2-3,CASSPGTSGRIGGTDTQYF,TGTGCCAGCAGCCCCGGGACTAGCGGGAGGATAGGCGGCACAGATACGCAGTATTTT
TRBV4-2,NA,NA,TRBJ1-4,CASSQDEGGNEKLFF,TGTGCCAGCAGCCAAGACGAAGGGGGTAATGAAAAACTGTTTTTT
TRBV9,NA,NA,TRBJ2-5,CASSPPQGQETQYF,TGTGCCAGCAGCCCCCCACAGGGCCAAGAGACCCAGTACTTC
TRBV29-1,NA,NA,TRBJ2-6,CSVEDRGFSSGANVLTF,TGCAGCGTTGAAGATCGGGGGTTCAGCTCTGGGGCCAACGTCCTGACTTTC
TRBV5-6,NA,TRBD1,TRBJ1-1,CASSLNRGPGAFF,TGTGCCAGCAGCCTCAACAGGGGCCCTGGAGCTTTCTTT
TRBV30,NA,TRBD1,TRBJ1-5,CAWSAVWGQPESQNQPQHF,TGTGCCTGGAGTGCAGTATGGGGACAGCCCGAAAGCCAGAATCAGCCCCAGCATTTT
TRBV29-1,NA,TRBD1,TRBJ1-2,CSVRQGPEGYTF,TGCAGCGTCCGACAGGGACCAGAGGGCTACACCTTC
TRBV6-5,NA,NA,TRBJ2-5,CASSLLQGGETQYF,TGTGCCAGCAGTCTCTTACAAGGCGGGGAGACCCAGTACTTC
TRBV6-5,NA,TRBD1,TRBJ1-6,CASAQGAGSPLHF,TGTGCCAGCGCGCAGGGGGCCGGGTCACCCCTCCACTTT
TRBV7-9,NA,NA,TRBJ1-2,CASSSPSSYGYTF,TGTGCCAGCAGCTCTCCCTCCTCCTATGGCTACACCTTC
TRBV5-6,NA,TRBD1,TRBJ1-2,CASSLGTGHYGYTF,TGTGCCAGCAGCTTAGGGACAGGGCACTATGGCTACACCTTC
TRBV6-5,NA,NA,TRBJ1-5,CASSYDTDQPQHF,TGTGCCAGCAGTTACGACACAGATCAGCCCCAGCATTTT
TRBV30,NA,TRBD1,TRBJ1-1,CAWKRGRNTEAFF,TGTGCCTGGAAGAGGGGGCGGAACACTGAAGCTTTCTTT
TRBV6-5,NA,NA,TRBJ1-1,CASSPGQGANYEAFF,TGTGCCAGCAGTCCCGGTCAAGGGGCGAATTATGAGGCTTTCTTT
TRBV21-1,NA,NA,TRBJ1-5,CASSTPQAWTGGIVIGNQPQHF,TGTGCCAGCAGCACGCCCCAGGCCTGGACAGGGGGCATCGTAATCGGCAATCAGCCCCAGCATTTT
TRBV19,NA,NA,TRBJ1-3,CASSSETGNTIYF,TGTGCCAGTAGTTCAGAAACTGGAAACACCATATATTTT
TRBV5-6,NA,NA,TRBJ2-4,CASSLEQPIAKNIQYF,TGTGCCAGCAGCTTGGAACAGCCAATAGCCAAAAACATTCAGTACTTC
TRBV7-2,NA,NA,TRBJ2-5,CASSLAGVAETQYF,TGTGCCAGCAGCTTAGCAGGGGTGGCGGAGACCCAGTACTTC
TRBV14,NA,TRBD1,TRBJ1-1,CASSQGGGGLNTEAFF,TGTGCCAGCAGCCAAGGAGGGGGCGGTTTGAACACTGAAGCTTTCTTT
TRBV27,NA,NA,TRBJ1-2,CASSLGGDYGYTF,TGTGCCAGCAGCCTCGGGGGGGACTATGGCTACACCTTC
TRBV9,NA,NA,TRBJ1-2,CASSVGSNYGYTF,TGTGCCAGCAGCGTAGGGAGCAACTATGGCTACACCTTC
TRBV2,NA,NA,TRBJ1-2,CASWDRGGHYGYTF,TGTGCCAGCTGGGACCGCGGGGGACACTATGGCTACACCTTC
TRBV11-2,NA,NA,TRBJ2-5,CASSTGYLGQETQYF,TGTGCCAGCTCCACAGGGTATTTGGGCCAAGAGACCCAGTACTTC
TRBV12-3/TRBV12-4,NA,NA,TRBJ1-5,CASSAPVNQPQHF,TGTGCCAGCAGCGCGCCTGTCAATCAGCCCCAGCATTTT
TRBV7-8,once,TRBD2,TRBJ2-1,CASSPERGGDNEQFF,TGTGCCAGCAGCCCGGAGCGGGGGGGCGACAATGAGCAGTTCTTC
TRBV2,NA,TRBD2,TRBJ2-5,CASSGLAVQETQYF,TGTGCCAGCAGTGGGCTAGCGGTTCAAGAGACCCAGTACTTC
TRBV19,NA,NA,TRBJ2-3,CASSIDGGWTDTQYF,TGTGCCAGTAGTATAGACGGAGGGTGGACAGATACGCAGTATTTT
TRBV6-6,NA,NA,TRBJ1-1,CASSYRDTEAFF,TGTGCCAGCAGTTACCGGGACACTGAAGCTTTCTTT
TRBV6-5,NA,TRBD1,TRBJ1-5,CASSYSRTGFNQPQHF,TGTGCCAGCAGTTACTCCAGGACAGGATTCAATCAGCCCCAGCATTTT
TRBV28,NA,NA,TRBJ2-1,CASSTYGGSYNEQFF,TGTGCCAGCAGTACCTACGGGGGCTCCTACAATGAGCAGTTCTTC
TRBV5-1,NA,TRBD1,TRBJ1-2,CASSWSDRGDGYTF,TGCGCCAGCAGCTGGTCGGACAGGGGAGATGGCTACACCTTC
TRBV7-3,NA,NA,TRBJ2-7,CASSPLHGTLYEQYF,TGTGCCAGCAGCCCGCTTCACGGGACACTCTACGAGCAGTACTTC
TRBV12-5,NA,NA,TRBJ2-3,CASGLGLATDTQYF,TGTGCTAGTGGTTTGGGGCTAGCAACAGATACGCAGTATTTT